This passage covers 29 T cell receptor beta chains from one sample sequenced in a study of early T cells in non-severe SARS-CoV-2 infection listed by TCRdb under 2021. Library preparation employed 5' RACE. The sample was run on a NextSeq 500. The public reads were run again by TCRdb, first through fastp at Q25 and then through MiXCR, and only productive beta chains were kept. CDR3 protein duplicates are merged, each entry listing the most common genes and DNA. This sample gives more than 80,000 distinct CDR3 sequences in total; 13% to 15% of them show up just once. Of the sample, more than 6.5% is held by the ten largest clones. The material sequenced was whole blood. The receptors were sampled from an adult who was a healthcare worker with PCR-confirmed SARS-CoV-2 infection or an uninfected control (not recorded which).

This clonotype turned up a few times. J is TRBJ2-5 and V is TRBV18; the D gene is possibly TRBD1 (6 bases). Germline CDR1 and CDR2: KGHSH and LQKENI. The V end lost 4 bases, the J end lost 0 bases, and 9 bases lay between the germline ends. CDR3 length equals 14 residues. The CDR3 sequence is CASSQGQHQETQYF. The CDR3 DNA sequence: TGTGCCAGCTCACAAGGACAGCACCAAGAGACCCAGTACTTC.

J is TRBJ2-7 and V is TRBV6-5, with D tentatively TRBD2 (6 bases). V gave up 3 bases and J gave up 1 base, with 16 bases separating them. This CDR3 is 16 amino acids long. CDR1 and CDR2 from the germline V gene are MNHEY and SVGAGI. The CDR3 coding sequence is TGTGCCAGCAGTTATTCCGGGACTGGCTGGTCCTACGAGCAGTACTTC. The encoded protein is CASSYSGTGWSYEQYF.

This clonotype was seen repeatedly, ten times or more. The gene calls are TRBV7-9 and TRBJ2-7, with unresolved D. The V and J ends lost 5 bases and 0 bases respectively, with 2 bases between them. This CDR3 is built from 11 residues. Germline V gene data show CDR1 as SEHNR and CDR2 as FQNEAQ (reference sequence). This CDR3 is CASSPSYEQYF. CDR3 nucleotides: TGTGCCAGCAGCCCCTCCTACGAGCAGTACTTC.

Notes on this clonotype: The CDR3 does not close with the conserved phenylalanine or tryptophan, likely indicating a read error. V is TRBV27 and J is TRBJ2-3; the D call may be TRBD1 or TRBD2 (5 bases each). This CDR3 region has 16 residues. Germline lookup yields CDR1 MNHEY and CDR2 SMNVEV (reference sequence). V was cut by 6 bases and J by 8 bases, with 24 bases left in between. The CDR3 DNA reads as TGTGCCAGCAGACGCTACCGAGGGGAGTCCCTACCTACGCAGTATTCT. The encoded protein is CASRRYRGESLPTQYS.

This clonotype was counted a few times. This chain connects TRBV4-2 to TRBJ2-7; no clear D. V was trimmed by 3 bases and J by 2 bases, leaving 14 bases between them. Germline V gives CDR1 LGHNA, CDR2 YNFKEQ. The CDR3 runs to 15 residues. CDR3 region: CASSHQPVDPYEQYF. The CDR3 DNA reads TGTGCCAGCAGCCATCAGCCTGTGGACCCCTACGAGCAGTACTTC.

V usage is TRBV12-3 or TRBV12-4 and J usage is TRBJ1-6, with unresolved D. CDR3 length equals 15 residues. V was trimmed by 4 bases and J by 2 bases, leaving 9 bases between them. The DNA for the CDR3 is TGTGCCAGCAGTTCCCCGGGAGCCTATAATTCACCCCTCCACTTT. Its protein is CASSSPGAYNSPLHF.

The chain's CDR3 is CSARLPEQDTQYF. In DNA, the CDR3 is TGCAGTGCTAGACTGCCGGAGCAAGATACGCAGTATTTT. The chain employs TRBV20-1 and TRBJ2-3; unclear D gene. From germline, CDR1 is DFQATT and CDR2 SNEGSKA (reference sequence). The CDR3 extends over 13 amino acids. Trimming cost V 2 bases and J 5 bases, with 11 bases left between them.

This clonotype was detected a few times. The J gene is TRBJ2-7, the V gene TRBV6-2 or TRBV6-3, with D maybe TRBD1 (5 bases). The CDR3 extends over 15 amino acids. Germline V gene sequence: CDR1 MNHEY, CDR2 SVGEGT. Trimming cost V 5 bases and J 1 base, with 15 bases left between them. The CDR3 here is CASSLYKTESYEQYF. The CDR3, as DNA: TGTGCCAGCAGTCTCTATAAGACAGAGTCCTACGAGCAGTACTTC.

This clonotype turned up a few times. The CDR3 here is CASSLDRPEQFF. The CDR3 DNA follows: TGTGCCAGCAGCTTGGATCGGCCTGAGCAGTTCTTC. The V call is TRBV5-8, the J call TRBJ2-1; D unresolved. Germline-derived CDR1 and CDR2 are SGHTS and YDEGEE. The CDR3 spans 12 residues. V lost 0 bases and J lost 9, with 7 bases in between.

This clonotype appeared many times. The chain combines TRBV11-2 with TRBJ2-3; no reliable D call. Germline V gene data show CDR1 as SGHAT and CDR2 as FQNNGV. CDR3 length: 14 amino acids. The V and J ends lost 1 base and 1 base respectively, with 6 bases between them. For the CDR3, the DNA is TGTGCCAGCAGCTTAGCCGGACGCACAGATACGCAGTATTTT. Protein sequence: CASSLAGRTDTQYF.

This chain connects TRBV6-5 to TRBJ2-2, with D tentatively TRBD1 or TRBD2 (6 bases each). Trimming removed 6 bases from V and 2 bases from J, with 10 bases in between. The CDR3 loop spans 14 amino acids. In germline, CDR1 is MNHEY, CDR2 SVGAGI. The CDR3 nucleotides read TGTGCCAGCAGCCGGGGGCCTAACACCGGGGAGCTGTTTTTT. Its translation is CASSRGPNTGELFF.

The table lists this clonotype with a few counts. The chain is built from TRBV19 and TRBJ1-5, with TRBD1 identical over 10 bases. With 6 bases clipped from V and 9 bases from J, the junction kept 14 bases outside the gene matches. Germline V gene data show CDR1 as LNHDA and CDR2 as SQIVND (reference sequence). The CDR3 extends over 16 amino acids. The CDR3: CASSRGDRGWVRPQHF. DNA for the CDR3: TGTGCCAGTAGCCGCGGGGACAGGGGTTGGGTCCGGCCCCAGCATTTT.

This clonotype was seen only a few times. This chain uses TRBV20-1 with TRBJ1-4; weak D call: TRBD1 (5 bases). The CDR3 is made up of 16 amino acids. CDR1 is DFQATT and CDR2 is SNEGSKA in the germline V gene (reference sequence). V was clipped by 3 bases and J by 3 bases, with 17 bases between them. CDR3 nucleotides: TGCAGTGCTAGTTCCGGGGGAGTCGTCTCTAATGAAAAACTGTTTTTT. Amino acids: CSASSGGVVSNEKLFF.

This clonotype occurred a few times. CDR3 amino acids: CASSQAGFGSYEQYF. Here the CDR3 DNA reads TGTGCCAGCAGTCAGGCAGGGTTTGGCTCCTACGAGCAGTACTTC. The chain couples TRBV6-5 to TRBJ2-7, with D tentatively TRBD1 (5 bases). V was trimmed by 5 bases and J by 0 bases, leaving 14 bases between them. The CDR3 is made up of 15 amino acids. The V gene's germline CDR1 is MNHEY and CDR2 SVGAGI.

The chain recombines TRBV7-9 with TRBJ1-4; weak D call: TRBD1 (5 bases). This CDR3 spans 15 amino acids. V gave up 5 bases and J gave up 5 bases, with 15 bases separating them. Germline V gene lookup returns CDR1 SEHNR and CDR2 FQNEAQ (reference sequence). The CDR3: CASSSRDGGNEKLFF. For the CDR3, the DNA is TGTGCCAGCAGCAGCCGGGACGGCGGGAATGAAAAACTGTTTTTT.

This clonotype was found many times. The chain is built from TRBV3-1 and TRBJ1-5; maybe TRBD1 (5 bases). V lost 5 bases, J lost 5 bases, and 13 bases lay in between. Germline assignment: CDR1 LGHDT and CDR2 YNNKEL (reference sequence). This CDR3 contains 14 residues. As DNA, the CDR3 is TGTGCCAGCAGCACGGCGGGGGTAGATCAGCCCCAGCATTTT. This translates into CASSTAGVDQPQHF.

Only a few counts were recorded for this clonotype. The chain recombines TRBV29-1 with TRBJ2-1; 9 bases are a match to TRBD2. The CDR3 spans 14 residues. V trimming: 4 bases; J trimming: 10 bases; junction bases outside the gene matches: 11. In germline, CDR1 is SQVTM, CDR2 ANQGSEA. The DNA of the CDR3 is TGCAGCGTTGTGGCGATAGCGGGAGTCGGGGAGCAGTTCTTC. This codes for CSVVAIAGVGEQFF.

This chain links TRBV7-9 with TRBJ1-6; tentative D call: TRBD1 (6 bases). The ends were cut back, 6 bases at V and 10 bases at J, with 19 bases in the middle. Germline V gene data show CDR1 as SEHNR and CDR2 as FQNEAQ (reference sequence). The CDR3 runs to 15 residues. CDR3 residues: CASRDRNTLQSPLHF. In DNA, the CDR3 is TGTGCCAGCAGAGACAGGAACACCCTTCAGTCACCCCTCCACTTT.

CDR3 in amino acids: CASSYSMGDEQYF. The CDR3 bases are TGTGCCAGCAGTTACTCGATGGGGGACGAGCAGTACTTC. The chain links TRBV6-5 to TRBJ2-7; D possibly uses TRBD1 or TRBD2 (5 bases each). The CDR3 extends over 13 amino acids. The germline V gene encodes CDR1 MNHEY and CDR2 SVGAGI. The V end lost 0 bases, the J end lost 5 bases, and 8 bases lay between the germline ends.

This clonotype has more than one count but fewer than ten. The chain is built from TRBV20-1 and TRBJ1-2, with TRBD1 identical over 8 bases. The CDR3 length is 15 residues. Germline loops: CDR1 DFQATT, CDR2 SNEGSKA (reference sequence). The J segment lost 0 bases and the V segment lost 5 bases, leaving 8 bases of the junction unmatched. For the CDR3, the DNA is TGCAGTGCTCTTCCTGACAGGGGAGCTAACTATGGCTACACCTTC. Encoded protein: CSALPDRGANYGYTF.

The table lists this clonotype with a few counts. The rearrangement links TRBV5-4 to TRBJ2-2; 7 bases agree with TRBD2. The trim removed 0 bases at V and 4 bases at J, leaving 6 bases unmatched. Germline V lookup: CDR1 SGHNT, CDR2 YYREEE (reference sequence). This CDR3 is built from 16 residues. In DNA, the CDR3 is TGTGCCAGCAGCTTGGGAATCGGCGGGGGCACCGGGGAGCTGTTTTTT. Protein product: CASSLGIGGGTGELFF. Filled out from reference TRBV5-4 and TRBJ2-2, the complete variable domain reads ETGVTQSPTHLIKTRGQQVTLRCSSQSGHNTVSWYQQALGQGPQFIFQYYREEENGRGNFPPRFSGLQFPNYSSELNVNALELDDSALYLCASSLGIGGGTGELFFGEGSRLTVL.

This chain joins TRBV7-8 and TRBJ2-1, with 8 nucleotides matching TRBD2. J gave up 7 bases and V 2 bases, and 7 bases lay outside the gene matches. Germline V gene data show CDR1 as SGHVS and CDR2 as FQNEAQ. The CDR3 runs to 15 residues. The CDR3 DNA reads as TGTGCCAGCAGCTTATCCAGCGGGGGTGGAAATGAGCAGTTCTTC. This codes for CASSLSSGGGNEQFF.

V is TRBV11-3 and J is TRBJ1-6; no clear D gene. The CDR3 has 15 amino acids. Germline assignment: CDR1 SGHNT and CDR2 YENEEA. V was clipped by 1 base and J by 5 bases, with 9 bases between them. CDR3 loop: CASSLGRNHNSPLHF. The CDR3, as DNA: TGTGCCAGCAGCTTAGGTCGGAATCATAATTCACCCCTCCACTTT.

This clonotype has more than one count but fewer than ten. The chain links TRBV7-9 to TRBJ2-7; either TRBD1 or TRBD2 may supply D (5 bases each). There are 14 residues in the CDR3. V lost 6 bases and J lost 5, with 17 bases in between. Germline V gene sequence: CDR1 SEHNR, CDR2 FQNEAQ (reference sequence). The CDR3 nucleotides are TGTGCCAGCAGGTCAGAGGGGACGGTCGACGAGCAGTACTTC. It translates to CASRSEGTVDEQYF.

V and J are TRBV6-1 and TRBJ2-1, with no clear D. The CDR3 runs 12 residues. Per the germline V gene, CDR1 is MNHNS and CDR2 is SASEGT. V dropped 0 bases and J dropped 4 bases, with 1 base sitting between them. CDR3 DNA: TGTGCCAGCAGTGAAGCTTACAATGAGCAGTTCTTC. Its translation is CASSEAYNEQFF.

This clonotype turned up a few times. V and J are TRBV20-1 and TRBJ2-5; 8 bases agree with TRBD2. Looked up from germline, CDR1 is DFQATT and CDR2 is SNEGSKA (reference sequence). V shed 5 bases, J shed 2 bases, and the junction held 7 bases outside the gene matches. The CDR3 is 14 residues long. The CDR3: CSAPGGAAQETQYF. CDR3 coding DNA: TGCAGTGCTCCCGGGGGGGCAGCGCAAGAGACCCAGTACTTC.

The sample holds many counts of this clonotype. The chain joins TRBV7-2 to TRBJ2-4, with D hard to call. The length of the CDR3 is 16 residues. Per germline, CDR1 SGHTA and CDR2 FQGNSA. V was pared by 0 bases and J by 0 bases, with 9 bases between. CDR3: CASSLAYQLAKNIQYF. CDR3 bases: TGTGCCAGCAGCTTAGCTTACCAACTAGCCAAAAACATTCAGTACTTC.

The gene calls are TRBV7-9 and TRBJ1-2; 7 bases agree with TRBD1. Germline V lookup: CDR1 SEHNR, CDR2 FQNEAQ (reference sequence). The trim removed 3 bases at V and 2 bases at J, leaving 3 bases unmatched. The CDR3 spans 14 residues. The chain's CDR3 is CASSFGQANYGYTF. The CDR3 DNA sequence: TGTGCCAGCAGCTTTGGACAGGCGAACTATGGCTACACCTTC.

The V and J genes are TRBV29-1 and TRBJ2-5; 7 bases agree with TRBD2. Germline V lookup: CDR1 SQVTM, CDR2 ANQGSEA. CDR3 length: 15 residues. The junction had 14 bases not matched to a gene; V was cut back by 8 bases and J by 2 bases. Here the CDR3 DNA reads TGCAGCACCGAATACGGGAGGAGATTACAAGAGACCCAGTACTTC. This translates into CSTEYGRRLQETQYF.